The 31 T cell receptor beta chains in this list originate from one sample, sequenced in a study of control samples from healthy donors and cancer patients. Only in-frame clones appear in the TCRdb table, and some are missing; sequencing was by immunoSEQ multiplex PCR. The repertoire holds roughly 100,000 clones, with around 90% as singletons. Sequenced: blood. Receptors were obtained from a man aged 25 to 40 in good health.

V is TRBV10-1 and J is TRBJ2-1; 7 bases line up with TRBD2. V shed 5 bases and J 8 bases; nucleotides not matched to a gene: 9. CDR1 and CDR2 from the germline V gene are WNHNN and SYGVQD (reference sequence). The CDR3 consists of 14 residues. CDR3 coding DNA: TGCGCCAGCAGTCGGACTAGTATAAGCGATGAGCAGTTCTTC. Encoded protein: CASSRTSISDEQFF.

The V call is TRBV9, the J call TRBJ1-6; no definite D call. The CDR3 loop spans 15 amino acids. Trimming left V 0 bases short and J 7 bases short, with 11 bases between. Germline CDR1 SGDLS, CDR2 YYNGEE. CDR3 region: CASSVVEGTNSPLHF. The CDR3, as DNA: TGTGCCAGCAGCGTAGTGGAGGGAACCAATTCACCCCTCCACTTT.

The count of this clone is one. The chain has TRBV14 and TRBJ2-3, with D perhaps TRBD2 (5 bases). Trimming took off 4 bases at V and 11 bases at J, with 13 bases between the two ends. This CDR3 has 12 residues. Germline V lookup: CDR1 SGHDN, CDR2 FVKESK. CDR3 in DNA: TGTGCCAGCAGCCTCGCGGGCCTTCAGCAGTATTTT. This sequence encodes CASSLAGLQQYF.

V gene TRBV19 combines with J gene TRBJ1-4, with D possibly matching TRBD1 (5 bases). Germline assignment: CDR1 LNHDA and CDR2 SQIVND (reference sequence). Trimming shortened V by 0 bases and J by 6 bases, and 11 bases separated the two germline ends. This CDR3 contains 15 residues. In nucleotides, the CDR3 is TGTGCCAGTAGTATAGATGGCAGGGAACATGAAAAACTGTTTTTT. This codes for CASSIDGREHEKLFF.

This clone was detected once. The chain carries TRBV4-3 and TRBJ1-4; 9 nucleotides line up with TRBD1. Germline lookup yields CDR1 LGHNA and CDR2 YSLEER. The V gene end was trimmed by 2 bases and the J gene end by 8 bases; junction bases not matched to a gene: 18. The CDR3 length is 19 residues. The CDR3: CASSQSFATGGIRYEKLFF. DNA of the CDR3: TGCGCCAGCAGCCAATCATTTGCGACAGGGGGTATCCGTTACGAAAAACTGTTTTTT.

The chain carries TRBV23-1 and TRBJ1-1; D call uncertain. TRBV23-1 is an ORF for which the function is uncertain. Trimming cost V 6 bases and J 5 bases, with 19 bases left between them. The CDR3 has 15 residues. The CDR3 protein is CASSDEMARDTEAFF. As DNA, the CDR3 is TGCGCCAGCAGCGATGAAATGGCGAGGGATACTGAAGCTTTCTTT.

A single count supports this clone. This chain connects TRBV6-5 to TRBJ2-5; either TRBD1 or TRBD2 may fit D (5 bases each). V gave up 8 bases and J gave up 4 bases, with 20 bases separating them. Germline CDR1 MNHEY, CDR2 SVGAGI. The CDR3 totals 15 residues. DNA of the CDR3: TGTGCCAGCCAGGCTCGTGTCAGGGCGGGAGAGACCCAGTACTTC. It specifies CASQARVRAGETQYF.

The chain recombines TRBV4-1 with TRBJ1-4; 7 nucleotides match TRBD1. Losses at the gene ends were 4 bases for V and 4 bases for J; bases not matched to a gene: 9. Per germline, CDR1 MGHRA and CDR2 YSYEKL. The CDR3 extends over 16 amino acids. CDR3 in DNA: TGCGCCAGCAGCCGCGGGCCGGGACAGATTAATGAAAAACTGTTTTTT. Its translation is CASSRGPGQINEKLFF.

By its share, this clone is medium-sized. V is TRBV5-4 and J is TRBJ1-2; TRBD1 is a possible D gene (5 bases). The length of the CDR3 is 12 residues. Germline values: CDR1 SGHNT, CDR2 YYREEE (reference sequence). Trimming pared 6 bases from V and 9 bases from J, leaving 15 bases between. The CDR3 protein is CASTRDHESYTF. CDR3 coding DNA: TGTGCCAGCACCCGGGACCACGAAAGCTACACCTTC.

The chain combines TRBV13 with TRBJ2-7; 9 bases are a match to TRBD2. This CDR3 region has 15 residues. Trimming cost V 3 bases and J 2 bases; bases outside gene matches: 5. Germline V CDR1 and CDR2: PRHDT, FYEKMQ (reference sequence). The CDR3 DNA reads TGTGCCAGCAGCTTGTCCCTAGCGGGGACCTACGAGCAGTACTTC. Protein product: CASSLSLAGTYEQYF.

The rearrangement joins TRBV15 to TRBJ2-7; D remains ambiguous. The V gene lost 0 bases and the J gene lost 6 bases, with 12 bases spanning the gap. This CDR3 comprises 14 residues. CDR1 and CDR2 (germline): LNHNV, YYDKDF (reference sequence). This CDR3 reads CATSRDLGVGEQYF. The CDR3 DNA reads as TGTGCCACCAGCAGAGATCTTGGGGTAGGCGAGCAGTACTTC. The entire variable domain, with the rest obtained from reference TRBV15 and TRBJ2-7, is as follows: DAMVIQNPRYQVTQFGKPVTLSCSQTLNHNVMYWYQQKSSQAPKLLFHYYDKDFNNEADTPDNFQSRRPNTSFCFLDIRSPGLGDTAMYLCATSRDLGVGEQYFGPGTRLTVT.

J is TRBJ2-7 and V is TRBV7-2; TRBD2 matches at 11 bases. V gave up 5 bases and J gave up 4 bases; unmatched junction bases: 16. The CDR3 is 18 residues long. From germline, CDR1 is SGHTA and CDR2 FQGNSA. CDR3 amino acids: CASSRTGTSGGLAYEQYF. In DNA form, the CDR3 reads TGTGCCAGCAGCCGTACCGGGACTAGCGGAGGACTGGCGTACGAGCAGTACTTC.

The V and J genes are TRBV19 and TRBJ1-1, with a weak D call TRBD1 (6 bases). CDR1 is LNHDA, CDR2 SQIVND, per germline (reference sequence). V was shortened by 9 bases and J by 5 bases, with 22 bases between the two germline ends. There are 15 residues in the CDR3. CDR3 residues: CASLFTGTTRTEAFF. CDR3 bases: TGTGCCAGCCTTTTTACAGGGACCACCAGGACTGAAGCTTTCTTT.

Here the CDR3 reads CASSYTGINNEQFF. CDR3 in DNA: TGTGCCAGCAGTTACACTGGGATTAACAATGAGCAGTTCTTC. The V call is TRBV6-2 or TRBV6-3, the J call TRBJ2-1; no clear D. This CDR3 has 14 residues. V gave up 2 bases and J gave up 5 bases, with 10 bases separating them. The V gene's germline CDR1 is MNHEY and CDR2 SVGEGT.

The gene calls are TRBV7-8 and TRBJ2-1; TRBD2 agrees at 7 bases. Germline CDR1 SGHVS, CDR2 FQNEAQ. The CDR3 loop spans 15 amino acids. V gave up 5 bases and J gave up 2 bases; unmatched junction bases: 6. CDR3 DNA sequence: TGTGCCAGCAGCCCTCGACTAGCCGCCTACAATGAGCAGTTCTTC. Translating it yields CASSPRLAAYNEQFF.

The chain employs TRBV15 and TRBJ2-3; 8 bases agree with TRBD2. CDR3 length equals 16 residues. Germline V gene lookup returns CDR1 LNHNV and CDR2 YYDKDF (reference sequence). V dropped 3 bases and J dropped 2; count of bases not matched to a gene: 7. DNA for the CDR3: TGTGCCACCAGCAGCCCGCTAGCGGGCTTCACAGATACGCAGTATTTT. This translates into CATSSPLAGFTDTQYF.

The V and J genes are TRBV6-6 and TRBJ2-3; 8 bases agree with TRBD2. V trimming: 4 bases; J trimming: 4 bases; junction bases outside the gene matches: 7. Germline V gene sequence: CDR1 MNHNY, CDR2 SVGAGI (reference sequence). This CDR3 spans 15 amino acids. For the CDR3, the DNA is TGTGCCAGCAGTTCCCACCAGACTAGCGCAGATACGCAGTATTTT. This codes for CASSSHQTSADTQYF.

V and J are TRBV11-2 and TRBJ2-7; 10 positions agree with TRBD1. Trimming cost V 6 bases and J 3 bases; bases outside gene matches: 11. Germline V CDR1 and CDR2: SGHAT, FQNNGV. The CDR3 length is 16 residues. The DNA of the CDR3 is TGTGCCAGCAGTCCGACAGGGGGCGACCCCAGCTACGAGCAGTACTTC. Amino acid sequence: CASSPTGGDPSYEQYF.

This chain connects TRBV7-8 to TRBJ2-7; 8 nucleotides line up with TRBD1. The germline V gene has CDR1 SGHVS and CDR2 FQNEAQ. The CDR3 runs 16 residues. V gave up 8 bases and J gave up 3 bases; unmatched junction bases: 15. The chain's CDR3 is CASFLGGQGGFYEQYF. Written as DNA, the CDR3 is TGTGCCAGCTTTCTCGGCGGACAGGGTGGTTTCTACGAGCAGTACTTC.

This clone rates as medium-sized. CDR3 nucleotides: TGTGCCAGCAGTACCGTAGTATCGGGCTATGGCTACACCTTC. Translated, it gives CASSTVVSGYGYTF. This chain connects TRBV6-5 to TRBJ1-2, with D unresolved. The CDR3 covers 14 residues. V was shortened by 5 bases and J by 4 bases, with 14 bases between the two germline ends. Germline V CDR1 and CDR2: MNHEY, SVGAGI.

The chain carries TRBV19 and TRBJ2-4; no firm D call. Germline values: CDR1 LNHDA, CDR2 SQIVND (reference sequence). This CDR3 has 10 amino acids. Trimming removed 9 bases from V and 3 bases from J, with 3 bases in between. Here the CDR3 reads CASLKNIQYF. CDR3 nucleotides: TGTGCCAGCCTCAAAAACATTCAGTACTTC.

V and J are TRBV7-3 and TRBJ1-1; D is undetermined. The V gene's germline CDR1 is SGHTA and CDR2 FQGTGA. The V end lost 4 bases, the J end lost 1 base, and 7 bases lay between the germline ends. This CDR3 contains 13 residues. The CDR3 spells CASSSQENTEAFF. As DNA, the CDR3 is TGTGCCAGCAGCTCGCAGGAGAACACTGAAGCTTTCTTT.

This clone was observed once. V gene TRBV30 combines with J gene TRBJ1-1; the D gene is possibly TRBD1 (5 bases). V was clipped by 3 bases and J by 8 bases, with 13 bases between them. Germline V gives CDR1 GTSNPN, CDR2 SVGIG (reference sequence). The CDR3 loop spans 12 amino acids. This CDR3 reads CAWSRGPGEAFF. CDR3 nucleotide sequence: TGTGCCTGGAGCCGGGGCCCGGGCGAAGCTTTCTTT.

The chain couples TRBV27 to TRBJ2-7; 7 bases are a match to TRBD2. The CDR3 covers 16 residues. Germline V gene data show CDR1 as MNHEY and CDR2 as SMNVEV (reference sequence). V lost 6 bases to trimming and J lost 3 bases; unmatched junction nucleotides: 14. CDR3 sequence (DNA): TGTGCCAGCAGCTTGCTTGGGTCTAGCGGATTCTACGAGCAGTACTTC. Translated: CASSLLGSSGFYEQYF.

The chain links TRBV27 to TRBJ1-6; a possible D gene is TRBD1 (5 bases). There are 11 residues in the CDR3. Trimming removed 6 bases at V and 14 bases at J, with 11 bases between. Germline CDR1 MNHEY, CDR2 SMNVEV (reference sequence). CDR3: CASSTGGTLHF. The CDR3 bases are TGTGCCAGCAGCACCGGGGGAACCCTCCACTTT.

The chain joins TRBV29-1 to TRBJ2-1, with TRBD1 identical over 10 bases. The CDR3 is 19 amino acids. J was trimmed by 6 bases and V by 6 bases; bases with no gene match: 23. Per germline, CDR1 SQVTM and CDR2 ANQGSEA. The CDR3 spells CSVRSGTGDLAGETNEQFF. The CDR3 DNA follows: TGCAGCGTCCGATCCGGGACAGGGGACCTAGCGGGTGAGACCAATGAGCAGTTCTTC.

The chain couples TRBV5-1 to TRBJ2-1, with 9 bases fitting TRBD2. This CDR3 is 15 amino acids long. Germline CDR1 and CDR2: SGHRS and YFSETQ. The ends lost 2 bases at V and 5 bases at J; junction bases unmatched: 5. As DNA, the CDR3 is TGCGCCAGCAGCTTATTAGCGGGAGAGAACAATGAGCAGTTCTTC. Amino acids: CASSLLAGENNEQFF.

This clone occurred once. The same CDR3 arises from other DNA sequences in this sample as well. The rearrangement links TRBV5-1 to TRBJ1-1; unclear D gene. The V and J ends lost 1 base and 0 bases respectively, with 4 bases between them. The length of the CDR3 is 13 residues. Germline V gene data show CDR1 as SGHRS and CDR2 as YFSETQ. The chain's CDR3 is CASSLLMNTEAFF. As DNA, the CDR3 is TGCGCCAGCAGCTTGCTTATGAACACTGAAGCTTTCTTT.

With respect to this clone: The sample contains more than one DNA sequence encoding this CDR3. In DNA, the CDR3 is TGTGCCAGCGTCCCCCCAGACACCGGGGAGCTGTTTTTT. This sequence encodes CASVPPDTGELFF. This rearrangement joins TRBV7-9 to TRBJ2-2; no firm D call. CDR1 SEHNR and CDR2 FQNEAQ come from the germline V gene (reference sequence). The CDR3 covers 13 residues. Deletions cut 8 bases from V and 3 bases from J, with 10 bases between. Full variable domain (outside the CDR3, taken from reference TRBV7-9 and TRBJ2-2): DTGVSQNPRHKITKRGQNVTFRCDPISEHNRLYWYRQTLGQGPEFLTYFQNEAQLEKSRLLSDRFSAERPKGSFSTLEIQRTEQGDSAMYLCASVPPDTGELFFGEGSRLTVL.

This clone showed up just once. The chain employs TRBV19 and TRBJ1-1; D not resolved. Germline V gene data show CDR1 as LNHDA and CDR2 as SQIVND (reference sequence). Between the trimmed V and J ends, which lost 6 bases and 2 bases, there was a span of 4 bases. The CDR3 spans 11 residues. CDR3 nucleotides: TGTGCCAGTAGCCTCAACACTGAAGCTTTCTTT. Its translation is CASSLNTEAFF.

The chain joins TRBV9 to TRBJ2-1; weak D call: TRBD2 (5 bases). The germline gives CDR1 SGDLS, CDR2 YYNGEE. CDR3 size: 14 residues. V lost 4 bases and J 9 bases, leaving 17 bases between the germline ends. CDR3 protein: CASSPDGRTGEQFF. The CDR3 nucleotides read TGTGCCAGCAGCCCCGACGGACGGACTGGTGAGCAGTTCTTC.